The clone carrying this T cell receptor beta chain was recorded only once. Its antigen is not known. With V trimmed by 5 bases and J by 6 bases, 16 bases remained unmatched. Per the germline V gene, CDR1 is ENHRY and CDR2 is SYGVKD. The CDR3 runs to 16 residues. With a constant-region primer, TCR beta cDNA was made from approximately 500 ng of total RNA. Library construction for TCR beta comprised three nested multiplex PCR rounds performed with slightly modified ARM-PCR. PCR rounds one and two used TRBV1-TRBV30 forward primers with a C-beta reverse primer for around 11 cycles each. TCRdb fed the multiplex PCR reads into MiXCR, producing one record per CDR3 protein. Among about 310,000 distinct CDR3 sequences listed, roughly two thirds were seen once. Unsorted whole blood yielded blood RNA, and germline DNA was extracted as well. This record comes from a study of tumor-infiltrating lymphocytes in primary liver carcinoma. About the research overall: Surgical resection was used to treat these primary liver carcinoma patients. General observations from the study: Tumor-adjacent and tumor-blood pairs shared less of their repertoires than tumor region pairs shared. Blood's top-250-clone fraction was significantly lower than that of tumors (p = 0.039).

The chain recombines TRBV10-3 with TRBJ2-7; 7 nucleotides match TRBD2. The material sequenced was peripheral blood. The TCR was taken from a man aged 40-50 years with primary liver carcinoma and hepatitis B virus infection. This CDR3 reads CAISCGRDRNSGEQYF. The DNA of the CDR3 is TGTGCCATCAGTTGTGGGAGGGATAGGAACTCTGGCGAGCAGTACTTC.